The source of this T cell receptor beta chain is a study of cytomegalovirus exposure and HLA in healthy donors. In regard to this clone: Other DNA sequences within the sample encode an identical CDR3.

The PCR was carried out with 60 Vbeta primers and 13 Jbeta primers. The protocol was immunoSEQ multiplex PCR, while the TCRdb copy is restricted to in-frame clones and leaves out a portion. The sample contains about 170,000 clones, roughly 82% of which appear only once. Input material: PBMCs. This sequence originates from a woman in her 50s in good health and CMV-seropositive.

The CDR3 reads CASSYSEGTEAFF. The CDR3 DNA is TGTGCCAGCAGTTACTCAGAGGGCACTGAAGCTTTCTTT. The chain is built from TRBV6-5 and TRBJ1-1; no firm D call. Germline loops: CDR1 MNHEY, CDR2 SVGAGI. Trimming cost V 0 bases and J 4 bases, with 6 bases left between them. The CDR3 runs 13 residues.